The next 14 T cell receptor beta chains were all read from a single sample in a study of shared clonotypes between healthy human individuals. Libraries were prepared by immunoSEQ multiplex PCR; TCRdb keeps only in-frame clonotypes and omits some of them. The sample shows roughly 2.2 million clones, more than 85% of them seen only once. Material for sequencing was naive CD4+ T cells from PBMCs. As for subset: CD45RA+ positively selected. The receptor set was obtained from a man aged 18 to 30 in good health. Some clones in this sample may be carry-over from other donors' samples.

The chain recombines TRBV6-5 with TRBJ2-7; 8 nucleotides line up with TRBD2. This CDR3 region has 15 residues. The V gene's germline CDR1 is MNHEY and CDR2 SVGAGI. V lost 3 bases to trimming and J lost 2 bases; unmatched junction nucleotides: 6. The CDR3 DNA sequence: TGTGCCAGCAGTTATCGGGGGGGAGGTCCCTACGAGCAGTACTTC. Encoded protein: CASSYRGGGPYEQYF.

As DNA, the CDR3 is TGCAGCGTTGGACGGGACAGGGTCCAAGAGACCCAGTACTTC. It translates to CSVGRDRVQETQYF. This chain links TRBV29-1 with TRBJ2-5, with 9 bases that match TRBD1. CDR3 length equals 14 residues. CDR1 is SQVTM and CDR2 is ANQGSEA in the germline V gene. The J segment lost 1 base and the V segment lost 4 bases, leaving 4 bases of the junction unmatched.

The chain combines TRBV11-1 with TRBJ2-1; TRBD2 matches at 11 bases. Germline V gene data show CDR1 as SGHAT and CDR2 as FQDESV (reference sequence). This CDR3 has 16 amino acids. V shed 4 bases, J shed 8 bases, and the junction held 10 bases outside the gene matches. Written as DNA, the CDR3 is TGTGCCAGCAGCTCAGGACTAGCGGGCCTGCGTCATGAGCAGTTCTTC. Its translation is CASSSGLAGLRHEQFF.

This clone was seen a single time. This rearrangement joins TRBV4-2 to TRBJ2-3, with D unclear. With 2 bases removed from V and 3 bases from J, the gap between germline ends came to 15 bases. The CDR3 spans 16 residues. Germline V gene data show CDR1 as LGHNA and CDR2 as YNFKEQ. The chain's CDR3 is CASSQFERFDTDTQYF. For the CDR3, the DNA is TGTGCCAGCAGCCAATTCGAGCGTTTCGATACAGATACGCAGTATTTT.

CDR3: CASSFVPSGILRTDTQYF. CDR3 sequence (DNA): TGTGCCAGCAGTTTTGTGCCTAGCGGGATCCTAAGGACAGATACGCAGTATTTT. The chain carries TRBV27 and TRBJ2-3, with 9 bases identical to TRBD2. The CDR3 is 18 amino acids. CDR1 is MNHEY, CDR2 SMNVEV, per germline (reference sequence). The V segment lost 3 bases and the J segment 3 bases; nucleotides outside the gene matches: 13.

The chain joins TRBV7-2 to TRBJ2-3; no definite D call. Germline V gene lookup returns CDR1 SGHTA and CDR2 FQGNSA. This CDR3 spans 18 amino acids. Trimming shortened V by 0 bases and J by 3 bases, and 19 bases separated the two germline ends. The CDR3 spells CASSLAPVLPSGTDTQYF. The CDR3 nucleotides read TGTGCCAGCAGCTTAGCCCCTGTGTTACCCTCCGGGACAGATACGCAGTATTTT. The entire variable domain, with the rest obtained from reference TRBV7-2 and TRBJ2-3, is as follows: GAGVSQSPSNKVTEKGKDVELRCDPISGHTALYWYRQSLGQGLEFLIYFQGNSAPDKSGLPSDRFSAERTGGSVSTLTIQRTQQEDSAVYLCASSLAPVLPSGTDTQYFGPGTRLTVL.

CDR3 bases: TGTGCCAGCAGCCCACGGGGCCCCAGCACAGATACGCAGTATTTT. Amino acids: CASSPRGPSTDTQYF. The genes are TRBV9 and TRBJ2-3, with D perhaps matching TRBD1 or TRBD2 (5 bases each). Germline-derived CDR1 and CDR2 are SGDLS and YYNGEE. This CDR3 contains 15 residues. Trimming pared 4 bases from V and 0 bases from J, leaving 12 bases between. Based on the CDR3 plus reference TRBV9 and TRBJ2-3, the full variable domain is DSGVTQTPKHLITATGQRVTLRCSPRSGDLSVYWYQQSLDQGLQFLIQYYNGEERAKGNILERFSAQQFPDLHSELNLSSLELGDSALYFCASSPRGPSTDTQYFGPGTRLTVL.

J is TRBJ2-3 and V is TRBV2, with TRBD1 matching over 11 bases. Germline V gene lookup returns CDR1 SNHLY and CDR2 FYNNEI. This CDR3 has 14 residues. The J segment lost 11 bases and the V segment lost 7 bases, leaving 11 bases of the junction unmatched. CDR3 in DNA: TGTGCCAGCACCCGGACAGGGGGCGTTTATTGGCAGTATTTT. Encoded protein: CASTRTGGVYWQYF.

The V call is TRBV29-1, the J call TRBJ2-1; TRBD2 matches 10 bases. The CDR3 has 15 amino acids. The V segment lost 6 bases and the J segment 4 bases; nucleotides outside the gene matches: 9. CDR1 is SQVTM, CDR2 ANQGSEA, per germline. This CDR3 is CSVPLRTSGYNEQFF. In nucleotides, the CDR3 is TGCAGCGTCCCTTTACGGACTAGCGGATACAATGAGCAGTTCTTC.

The chain employs TRBV28 and TRBJ2-7; no firm D call. Germline V gene sequence: CDR1 MDHEN, CDR2 SYDVKM. This CDR3 is built from 17 residues. V was clipped by 8 bases and J by 0 bases, with 23 bases between them. CDR3 amino acids: CASVAFLRRISSYEQYF. In DNA, the CDR3 is TGTGCCAGCGTTGCATTCCTCCGACGGATAAGCTCCTACGAGCAGTACTTC.

The CDR3 here is CASSFGQGFEQYF. DNA for the CDR3: TGTGCCAGCAGTTTCGGACAGGGGTTTGAGCAGTACTTC. The rearrangement joins TRBV28 to TRBJ2-7; the match to TRBD1 covers 9 bases. V lost 3 bases and J lost 7; bases outside the gene matches: 4. Germline V gene data show CDR1 as MDHEN and CDR2 as SYDVKM. The CDR3 is 13 residues long.

This clone has more than one count but fewer than ten. This sample also contains other DNA sequences that code for the same CDR3. J is TRBJ1-1 and V is TRBV20-1; 7 nucleotides match TRBD1. This CDR3 has 11 residues. Germline CDR1 is DFQATT and CDR2 is SNEGSKA (reference sequence). V lost 6 bases, J lost 6 bases, and 4 bases stayed unmatched. CDR3 amino acids: CSAPDRAEAFF. The CDR3 DNA is TGCAGTGCCCCAGACAGGGCTGAAGCTTTCTTT.

The chain has TRBV18 and TRBJ2-6; no firm D call. Trimming took 2 bases from V and 0 from J, leaving 11 bases between them. This CDR3 is 17 amino acids long. Germline V gene sequence: CDR1 KGHSH, CDR2 LQKENI. The CDR3 DNA reads TGTGCCAGCTCACCATACGACTCCCGCTCTGGGGCCAACGTCCTGACTTTC. Protein sequence: CASSPYDSRSGANVLTF.

J is TRBJ2-7 and V is TRBV13, with D perhaps matching TRBD2 (6 bases). CDR3 length equals 14 residues. V lost 1 base, J lost 3 bases, and 10 bases lay in between. Germline values: CDR1 PRHDT, CDR2 FYEKMQ (reference sequence). CDR3 sequence reads: CASSLARGSYEQYF. For the CDR3, the DNA is TGTGCCAGCAGCTTAGCCCGGGGGAGCTACGAGCAGTACTTC.